These 20 T cell receptor beta chains originate from one sample sequenced in a study of regulatory T cells in long-lasting Graves disease. Building the TCR beta libraries relied on iRepertoire HTBI primers, and CDR3 regions underwent Arm-PCR. TCRdb ran MiXCR on the multiplex PCR reads and lists one entry per CDR3 protein. This repertoire shows more than 650,000 distinct CDR3 sequences, around 30% found once; its top ten account for around 40%. Time point in this sample: persistent/refractory GD, antithyroid drugs over 5 years with positive TRAb. Extracted PBMC RNA gave rise to the TCR library. Sequenced material: peripheral blood mononuclear cells (PBMCs), taken when the disease was refractory, from a patient treated with antithyroid drugs. Source of these receptors: a female donor with Graves disease.

This clonotype came up a few times. The V gene is TRBV12-3 or TRBV12-4, the J gene TRBJ2-2; 13 nucleotides agree with TRBD2. This CDR3 contains 17 residues. V trimming: 5 bases; J trimming: 6 bases; junction bases outside the gene matches: 9. The CDR3 sequence: CASSNPGTSGIAGELFF. The CDR3 DNA reads as TGTGCCAGCAGTAACCCCGGGACTAGCGGGATCGCCGGGGAGCTGTTTTTT.

This chain joins TRBV20-1 and TRBJ2-7, with 12 nucleotides matching TRBD2. Germline assignment: CDR1 DFQATT and CDR2 SNEGSKA (reference sequence). V shed 6 bases, J shed 5 bases, and the junction held 5 bases outside the gene matches. The CDR3 covers 13 residues. CDR3 sequence reads: CSARLAGDHEQYF. CDR3 coding DNA: TGCAGTGCCAGACTAGCGGGAGATCACGAGCAGTACTTC.

The chain combines TRBV11-2 with TRBJ1-2; 8 nucleotides align to TRBD1. The CDR3 has 17 amino acids. CDR1 and CDR2 (germline): SGHAT, FQNNGV. The junction had 11 bases not matched to a gene; V was cut back by 5 bases and J by 0 bases. This CDR3 reads CASSRLGQAISNYGYTF. The CDR3 nucleotides are TGTGCCAGCAGCCGACTGGGACAGGCAATTTCTAACTATGGCTACACCTTC.

The rearrangement joins TRBV29-1 to TRBJ1-1; a weak D match, TRBD1 (5 bases). Germline assignment: CDR1 SQVTM and CDR2 ANQGSEA. The CDR3 consists of 14 residues. Trimming stripped 2 bases from V and 2 bases from J, with 12 bases between. CDR3 bases: TGCAGCGTTGAATGGGCAGGGCCAAACACTGAAGCTTTCTTT. It encodes CSVEWAGPNTEAFF.

The chain recombines TRBV5-1 with TRBJ2-1; 7 nucleotides line up with TRBD2. The length of the CDR3 is 15 residues. CDR1 and CDR2 (germline): SGHRS, YFSETQ. With 3 bases clipped from V and 4 bases from J, the junction kept 7 bases outside the gene matches. CDR3: CASSYLAEPYNEQFF. The DNA of the CDR3 is TGCGCCAGCAGCTACCTAGCGGAGCCATACAATGAGCAGTTCTTC.

This chain uses TRBV19 with TRBJ1-2; D is ambiguous. V was clipped by 9 bases and J by 3 bases, with 14 bases between them. The CDR3 length is 13 residues. Germline V CDR1 and CDR2: LNHDA, SQIVND (reference sequence). The CDR3 nucleotides are TGTGCCAGCCAAACCCGCGAGGACTATGGCTACACCTTC. Amino acid sequence: CASQTREDYGYTF.

As regards this clonotype: A single base separates this from a much larger clone, so it may be a read error. The rearrangement joins TRBV7-6 to TRBJ1-1; D is unclear. Germline V gene lookup returns CDR1 SGHVS and CDR2 FNYEAQ. CDR3 size: 13 residues. CDR3 coding DNA: TGTGCCAGCAGCTTATCCCAGAGGACTGAAGCTCTCTTT. This gives the protein CASSLSQRTEALF.

The chain joins TRBV9 to TRBJ2-7, with 14 bases lining up with TRBD2. The germline V gene has CDR1 SGDLS and CDR2 YYNGEE. V was clipped by 4 bases and J by 3 bases; unmatched bases: 12. The length of the CDR3 is 18 residues. Here the CDR3 DNA reads TGTGCCAGCAGCATGACTAGCGGGAGGGAAGGTTTAAGCTACGAGCAGTACTTC. Its translation is CASSMTSGREGLSYEQYF.

This clonotype was picked up one time. A read error may be the cause here, since a much bigger clone is one base away. The genes are TRBV27 and TRBJ1-1; D might be TRBD1 (5 bases). The V end was cut by 2 bases, the J end by 0 bases, with 16 bases between. The CDR3 loop spans 17 amino acids. CDR1 MNHEY and CDR2 SMNVEV come from the germline V gene (reference sequence). The CDR3 DNA reads TGTGCCAGCAGTTTAAGCAGGGTCGGTGTGATGAACACTGAAGCTTTCTTT. Its protein is CASSLSRVGVMNTEAFF.

The chain couples TRBV6-1 to TRBJ2-3; 9 bases map to TRBD2. The CDR3 covers 14 residues. Germline loops: CDR1 MNHNS, CDR2 SASEGT. The V and J ends lost 5 bases and 8 bases, in that order; junction bases with no gene match: 8. CDR3 nucleotide sequence: TGTGCCAGCAGTCGGGGACTAGCTGTAGGTACGCAGTATTTT. Amino acid sequence: CASSRGLAVGTQYF.

This clonotype was detected a few times. The genes are TRBV6-9 and TRBJ1-1; 7 bases match TRBD1. Trimming at V came to 3 bases and at J to 0 bases, leaving 7 bases not matched to a gene. Per the germline V gene, CDR1 is MNHGY and CDR2 is SVAAGI. The CDR3 is 16 amino acids. The CDR3 DNA follows: TGTGCCAGCAGTTACAACAGGGGTACAATGAACACTGAAGCTTTCTTT. Translation gives CASSYNRGTMNTEAFF.

The chain combines TRBV29-1 with TRBJ2-6, with a weak D call TRBD2 (6 bases). The V gene lost 4 bases and the J gene lost 2 bases, with 18 bases spanning the gap. Germline V gene lookup returns CDR1 SQVTM and CDR2 ANQGSEA. The CDR3 has 17 residues. In DNA, the CDR3 is TGCAGCGTTGGTTCACCGGGGAGGATCCCTGGGGCCAACGTCCTGACTTTC. This encodes CSVGSPGRIPGANVLTF.

This clonotype was seen once. The genes are TRBV6-2 or TRBV6-3 and TRBJ1-1, with a tentative D call TRBD1 (5 bases). Germline-derived CDR1 and CDR2 are MNHEY and SVGEGT. Trimming pared 2 bases from V and 5 bases from J, leaving 9 bases between. CDR3 size: 13 residues. The CDR3 sequence is CASSYLDRTEAFF. Written as DNA, the CDR3 is TGTGCCAGCAGTTACCTAGACAGAACTGAAGCTTTCTTT.

V usage is TRBV6-1 and J usage is TRBJ2-5; no reliable D call. Germline loops: CDR1 MNHNS, CDR2 SASEGT. The V end was cut by 7 bases, the J end by 5 bases, with 14 bases between. The CDR3 length is 13 residues. The CDR3, as DNA: TGTGCCAGCACCCTACTGGCTGGGGAGACCCAGTACTTC. It yields the protein CASTLLAGETQYF.

In its sample, this clonotype was seen a few times. The J gene is TRBJ1-1, the V gene TRBV6-1, with a weak D call TRBD1 (6 bases). This CDR3 comprises 14 residues. The V end was cut by 4 bases, the J end by 1 base, with 10 bases between. The germline V gene has CDR1 MNHNS and CDR2 SASEGT. CDR3 sequence (DNA): TGTGCCAGCAGTGTCCAACAGGGGAACACTGAAGCTTTCTTT. Protein product: CASSVQQGNTEAFF.

The chain couples TRBV15 to TRBJ1-1; D gene unclear. Germline V gene lookup returns CDR1 LNHNV and CDR2 YYDKDF (reference sequence). The germline V and J ends were trimmed by 0 bases and 1 base, with 9 bases remaining between them. The CDR3 sequence is 15 residues long. The CDR3 reads CATSRDPPPNTEAFF. DNA of the CDR3: TGTGCCACCAGCAGAGACCCCCCACCGAACACTGAAGCTTTCTTT.

This clonotype was counted many times. This chain connects TRBV10-3 to TRBJ1-1; 10 positions agree with TRBD1. The CDR3 runs to 14 residues. CDR1 is ENHRY, CDR2 SYGVKD, per germline. After removal of 5 bases from V and 6 bases from J, the junction contained 6 bases not matched to a gene. This CDR3 is CAISQDRGQAEAFF. The CDR3 DNA is TGTGCCATCAGTCAAGACAGGGGGCAGGCTGAAGCTTTCTTT.

This sequence joins TRBV5-5 and TRBJ1-1; TRBD1 matches 11 bases. The CDR3 is made up of 15 amino acids. Germline CDR1 SGHKS, CDR2 YYEKEE (reference sequence). The V gene end was trimmed by 3 bases and the J gene end by 4 bases; junction bases not matched to a gene: 5. The CDR3 DNA sequence: TGTGCCAGCAGCTGGGGACAGGGGGTGGGCACTGAAGCTTTCTTT. Translation gives CASSWGQGVGTEAFF.

To note about this clonotype: Possible read error: a much larger clone is one base away. The rearrangement links TRBV28 to TRBJ1-5; TRBD1 matches 7 bases. This CDR3 region has 16 residues. Germline assignment: CDR1 MDHEN and CDR2 SYDVKM. Trimming cost V 6 bases and J 3 bases; bases outside gene matches: 11. The CDR3 spells CASRVTGEGDNQPQHF. The CDR3 nucleotides read TGTGCCAGCAGGGTCACAGGGGAAGGAGACAATCAGCCCCAGCATTTT.

This clonotype was detected many times. V and J are TRBV2 and TRBJ2-7; TRBD2 might be the D (5 bases). Trimming removed 0 bases at V and 4 bases at J, with 10 bases between. The CDR3 is made up of 14 amino acids. CDR1 and CDR2 (germline): SNHLY, FYNNEI. CDR3 amino acids: CASSEALTGYEQYF. The CDR3 DNA follows: TGTGCCAGCAGTGAAGCGCTTACGGGGTACGAGCAGTACTTC.